A selection of T cell receptor beta chains follows, all from one sample in a study of blood T cell repertoires in COVID-19. Method: immunoSEQ multiplex PCR; TCRdb's copy keeps in-frame clones and lacks some. The table has around 170,000 clones, roughly four fifths seen once. The sequenced sample was PBMCs or T cells enriched from blood (not recorded which). These receptors came from a man aged 50 to 59 who had recovered from COVID-19. CDR3s include the opening cysteine and the closing phenylalanine or tryptophan. The order of the fields is clone size, J gene, CDR3 length, D gene, V gene, CDR3 DNA, CDR3 protein. A D gene is named only where the DNA matches it firmly. Expanded clones get a size class; other rows say once, few or many, or leave the size out.

clone size: .; J gene: TRBJ2-5; CDR3 length: 14; D gene: .; V gene: TRBV5-1; CDR3 DNA: TGCGCCAGCAGCTCCGGACAGGGAGGGGAGACCCAGTACTTC; CDR3 protein: CASSSGQGGETQYF
clone size: .; J gene: TRBJ2-7; CDR3 length: 14; D gene: .; V gene: TRBV19; CDR3 DNA: TGTGCCAGTAGTAGGCAGGGAGGATTTTACGAGCAGTACTTC; CDR3 protein: CASSRQGGFYEQYF
clone size: .; J gene: TRBJ2-7; CDR3 length: 15; D gene: TRBD1; V gene: TRBV5-6; CDR3 DNA: TGTGCCAGCAGCCGGACAGACAGGGAAATTCGCGAGCAGTACTTC; CDR3 protein: CASSRTDREIREQYF
clone size: .; J gene: TRBJ2-3; CDR3 length: 15; D gene: TRBD2; V gene: TRBV7-6; CDR3 DNA: TGTGCCAGCAGCTTAGACGTTAGCGGGGGGGGTACGCAGTATTTT; CDR3 protein: CASSLDVSGGGTQYF
clone size: .; J gene: TRBJ1-1; CDR3 length: 13; D gene: TRBD1; V gene: TRBV6-6; CDR3 DNA: TGTGCCAGCAGGGGACAGTCAAACACTGAAGCTTTCTTT; CDR3 protein: CASRGQSNTEAFF
clone size: .; J gene: TRBJ2-3; CDR3 length: 14; D gene: .; V gene: TRBV27; CDR3 DNA: TGTGCCAGCAGTTTGGGCCCAGGCCCAGATACGCAGTATTTT; CDR3 protein: CASSLGPGPDTQYF
clone size: .; J gene: TRBJ2-3; CDR3 length: 14; D gene: .; V gene: TRBV30; CDR3 DNA: TGTGCCTGGGCCCGACTAGAGAGCACAGATACGCAGTATTTT; CDR3 protein: CAWARLESTDTQYF
clone size: .; J gene: TRBJ1-2; CDR3 length: 15; D gene: .; V gene: TRBV7-8; CDR3 DNA: TGTGCCAGCGCCGAAGGAGCCAGGGCGGAATATGGCTACACCTTC; CDR3 protein: CASAEGARAEYGYTF
clone size: once; J gene: TRBJ1-2; CDR3 length: 17; D gene: TRBD1; V gene: TRBV28; CDR3 DNA: TGTGCCAGCAAAACCACTACGGGGGGACAGGGTGTTTCTGGCTACACCTTC; CDR3 protein: CASKTTTGGQGVSGYTF
clone size: .; J gene: TRBJ1-6; CDR3 length: 15; D gene: .; V gene: TRBV6-5; CDR3 DNA: TGTGCCAGCTGGGGGGGAGGGCATCGGAATTCACCCCTCCACTTT; CDR3 protein: CASWGGGHRNSPLHF
clone size: .; J gene: TRBJ1-4; CDR3 length: 14; D gene: TRBD1; V gene: TRBV2; CDR3 DNA: TGTGCCAGCAGTGAAGCTTCGGGACAGGGAAAACTGTTTTTT; CDR3 protein: CASSEASGQGKLFF
clone size: .; J gene: TRBJ1-6; CDR3 length: 15; D gene: .; V gene: TRBV3-1/TRBV3-2; CDR3 DNA: TGTGCCAGCAGCCAAGCACCAGGGTCGAATTCACCCCTCCACTTT; CDR3 protein: CASSQAPGSNSPLHF
clone size: .; J gene: TRBJ1-1; CDR3 length: 15; D gene: TRBD1; V gene: TRBV10-3; CDR3 DNA: TGTGCCATCAGTGGGGGACAGGGTTTGAACACTGAAGCTTTCTTT; CDR3 protein: CAISGGQGLNTEAFF
clone size: .; J gene: TRBJ1-1; CDR3 length: 14; D gene: .; V gene: TRBV27; CDR3 DNA: TGTGCCAGCAGTCCGAGGGATTGGGGCACTGAAGCTTTCTTT; CDR3 protein: CASSPRDWGTEAFF
clone size: .; J gene: TRBJ1-1; CDR3 length: 13; D gene: .; V gene: TRBV7-2; CDR3 DNA: TGTGCCAGCAGCATCGGGACTAACACTGAAGCTTTCTTT; CDR3 protein: CASSIGTNTEAFF
clone size: .; J gene: TRBJ2-3; CDR3 length: 16; D gene: TRBD2; V gene: TRBV6-5; CDR3 DNA: TGTGCCAGCAGTTACCGTTTGGGACTAGCGACAGATACGCAGTATTTT; CDR3 protein: CASSYRLGLATDTQYF
clone size: few; J gene: TRBJ2-2; CDR3 length: 12; D gene: .; V gene: TRBV18; CDR3 DNA: TGTGCCAGCTCATTCCCATCCGGGGAGCTGTTTTTT; CDR3 protein: CASSFPSGELFF
clone size: .; J gene: TRBJ1-4; CDR3 length: 15; D gene: .; V gene: TRBV10-3; CDR3 DNA: TGTGCCATCAGTGAGCGACAGGTGGCTAATGAAAAACTGTTTTTT; CDR3 protein: CAISERQVANEKLFF
clone size: .; J gene: TRBJ2-7; CDR3 length: 16; D gene: .; V gene: TRBV5-1; CDR3 DNA: TGCGCCAGCAGCTTGGATCGGGGTCCCGGGCGGCACGAGCAGTACTTC; CDR3 protein: CASSLDRGPGRHEQYF
clone size: .; J gene: TRBJ1-5; CDR3 length: 17; D gene: .; V gene: TRBV4-1; CDR3 DNA: TGCGCCAGCAGCCAAGATCAGGGGACGGGGACCAATCAGCCCCAGCATTTT; CDR3 protein: CASSQDQGTGTNQPQHF
clone size: .; J gene: TRBJ2-7; CDR3 length: 15; D gene: TRBD2; V gene: TRBV4-2; CDR3 DNA: TGTGCCAGCAGCCGTGGGACTAGCGGGAACTACGAGCAGTACTTC; CDR3 protein: CASSRGTSGNYEQYF
clone size: .; J gene: TRBJ2-2; CDR3 length: 13; D gene: .; V gene: TRBV7-9; CDR3 DNA: TGTGCCAGCAGCGATGGACTCATCGGGGAGCTGTTTTTT; CDR3 protein: CASSDGLIGELFF
clone size: .; J gene: TRBJ2-1; CDR3 length: 13; D gene: .; V gene: TRBV4-2; CDR3 DNA: TGTGCCAGCAGCCAAGGGCTCTACAATGAGCAGTTCTTC; CDR3 protein: CASSQGLYNEQFF
clone size: .; J gene: TRBJ2-5; CDR3 length: 16; D gene: TRBD2; V gene: TRBV10-3; CDR3 DNA: TGTGCCATCAGTGAAGGTAGCGGGGGGATAAAAGAGACCCAGTACTTC; CDR3 protein: CAISEGSGGIKETQYF
clone size: once; J gene: TRBJ2-7; CDR3 length: 15; D gene: .; V gene: TRBV6-5; CDR3 DNA: TGTGCCAGCAGGCCCAAGGCCGGGGGCTCCTACGAGCAGTACTTC; CDR3 protein: CASRPKAGGSYEQYF
clone size: .; J gene: TRBJ1-3; CDR3 length: 18; D gene: TRBD1; V gene: TRBV29-1; CDR3 DNA: TGCAGCGTTGTCATGAAGAGACAGGGGTCGTACTCTGGAAACACCATATATTTT; CDR3 protein: CSVVMKRQGSYSGNTIYF
clone size: .; J gene: TRBJ2-5; CDR3 length: 17; D gene: .; V gene: TRBV7-8; CDR3 DNA: TGTGCCAGCACCACCCCAGGATGGGGCAGAGCCCAAGAGACCCAGTACTTC; CDR3 protein: CASTTPGWGRAQETQYF
clone size: once; J gene: TRBJ1-1; CDR3 length: 14; D gene: .; V gene: TRBV7-6; CDR3 DNA: TGTGCCAGCAGCTTAGGGCAGGGGTACACTGAAGCTTTCTTT; CDR3 protein: CASSLGQGYTEAFF
clone size: few; J gene: TRBJ1-4; CDR3 length: 17; D gene: TRBD1; V gene: TRBV5-6; CDR3 DNA: TGTGCCAGCAGCCGCAAACCCCGACAGGGGCTCAATGAAAAACTGTTTTTT; CDR3 protein: CASSRKPRQGLNEKLFF
clone size: .; J gene: TRBJ1-5; CDR3 length: 15; D gene: TRBD1; V gene: TRBV19; CDR3 DNA: TGTGCCAGTACGGCCAACAGGGGAAGCAATCAGCCCCAGCATTTT; CDR3 protein: CASTANRGSNQPQHF
clone size: .; J gene: TRBJ1-4; CDR3 length: 15; D gene: .; V gene: TRBV28; CDR3 DNA: TGTGCCAGCAGTTCCTACAGGGACACTAATGAAAAACTGTTTTTT; CDR3 protein: CASSSYRDTNEKLFF
clone size: .; J gene: TRBJ1-5; CDR3 length: 15; D gene: TRBD1; V gene: TRBV10-3; CDR3 DNA: TGTGCCATCAGTGAGTCGACAGGGCCGAATCAGCCCCAGCATTTT; CDR3 protein: CAISESTGPNQPQHF
clone size: few; J gene: TRBJ2-6; CDR3 length: 18; D gene: .; V gene: TRBV5-1; CDR3 DNA: TGCGCCAGCAGCGTGGAGTGGCAGGGTTCCTCTGGGGCCAACGTCCTGACTTTC; CDR3 protein: CASSVEWQGSSGANVLTF
clone size: .; J gene: TRBJ1-4; CDR3 length: 15; D gene: TRBD1; V gene: TRBV7-9; CDR3 DNA: TGTGCCAGCAGCTTAGCTGCGACAGGGGATGAAAAACTGTTTTTT; CDR3 protein: CASSLAATGDEKLFF
clone size: .; J gene: TRBJ2-7; CDR3 length: 13; D gene: TRBD1; V gene: TRBV5-1; CDR3 DNA: TGCGCCAGCAGGCCGGACAGGGACCACGAGCAGTACTTC; CDR3 protein: CASRPDRDHEQYF
clone size: few; J gene: TRBJ1-4; CDR3 length: 13; D gene: .; V gene: TRBV28; CDR3 DNA: TGTGCCAGCAGTGCAAGCCTTAATGAAAAACTGTTTTTT; CDR3 protein: CASSASLNEKLFF
clone size: once; J gene: TRBJ1-1; CDR3 length: 14; D gene: .; V gene: TRBV5-1; CDR3 DNA: TGCGCCAGCAGCCCCCGACAGGCGAACACTGAAGCTTTCTTT; CDR3 protein: CASSPRQANTEAFF
clone size: .; J gene: TRBJ2-7; CDR3 length: 18; D gene: .; V gene: TRBV12-5; CDR3 DNA: TGTGCTAGTGGTTTGCCGACCCCAGGTGCGGGGCCTTCCTACGAGCAGTACTTC; CDR3 protein: CASGLPTPGAGPSYEQYF
clone size: .; J gene: TRBJ2-7; CDR3 length: 16; D gene: TRBD2; V gene: TRBV7-9; CDR3 DNA: TGTGCCAGCAGCCTGAGCCCCGGGACTAGCGCCCCCGAGCAGTACTTC; CDR3 protein: CASSLSPGTSAPEQYF
clone size: .; J gene: TRBJ1-5; CDR3 length: 15; D gene: .; V gene: TRBV5-6; CDR3 DNA: TGTGCCAGCAGCTTTGGGGGGGCTGGGAATCAGCCCCAGCATTTT; CDR3 protein: CASSFGGAGNQPQHF
clone size: .; J gene: TRBJ1-4; CDR3 length: 14; D gene: .; V gene: TRBV4-1; CDR3 DNA: TGCGCCAGCAGCCAAGTTCGGGGGGCGCATAAACTGTTTTTT; CDR3 protein: CASSQVRGAHKLFF
clone size: .; J gene: TRBJ1-1; CDR3 length: 15; D gene: .; V gene: TRBV11-2; CDR3 DNA: TGTGCCAGCAGCTCGAGAGCCGCAGGGGCTGTGTTAGCTTTCTTT; CDR3 protein: CASSSRAAGAVLAFF
clone size: .; J gene: TRBJ1-4; CDR3 length: 15; D gene: TRBD1; V gene: TRBV5-1; CDR3 DNA: TGCGCCAGCAGCCCGTCGGGGACAGTGACGGAAAAACTGTTTTTT; CDR3 protein: CASSPSGTVTEKLFF
clone size: .; J gene: TRBJ1-3; CDR3 length: 15; D gene: .; V gene: TRBV19; CDR3 DNA: TGTGCCAGTAGTATCAACCCAACTTCTGGAAACACCATATATTTT; CDR3 protein: CASSINPTSGNTIYF
clone size: .; J gene: TRBJ2-1; CDR3 length: 16; D gene: .; V gene: TRBV24-1; CDR3 DNA: TGTGCCACCAGTGATTCCGGGACAACCTCTATCAATGAGCAGTTCTTC; CDR3 protein: CATSDSGTTSINEQFF
clone size: .; J gene: TRBJ2-3; CDR3 length: 11; D gene: .; V gene: TRBV5-1; CDR3 DNA: TGCGCCAGCAGCTTGAAGGGGCCGCAGTATTTT; CDR3 protein: CASSLKGPQYF
clone size: .; J gene: TRBJ1-1; CDR3 length: 12; D gene: TRBD1; V gene: TRBV2; CDR3 DNA: TGTGCCAGCTCGGGACAGGGGACTGAAGCTTTCTTT; CDR3 protein: CASSGQGTEAFF
clone size: once; J gene: TRBJ1-1; CDR3 length: 14; D gene: .; V gene: TRBV18; CDR3 DNA: TGTGCCAGCTCAGAAACAGGGTGGCGGACTGAAGCTTTCTTT; CDR3 protein: CASSETGWRTEAFF
clone size: .; J gene: TRBJ1-5; CDR3 length: 17; D gene: TRBD1; V gene: TRBV9; CDR3 DNA: TGTGCCAGCAGCGCGGGGACAGGGCTTGGGGGCAATCAGCCCCAGCATTTT; CDR3 protein: CASSAGTGLGGNQPQHF
clone size: .; J gene: TRBJ1-1; CDR3 length: 13; D gene: .; V gene: TRBV18; CDR3 DNA: TGTGCCAGCTCACCAATCGGGGACACTGAAGCTTTCTTT; CDR3 protein: CASSPIGDTEAFF
clone size: .; J gene: TRBJ2-2; CDR3 length: 16; D gene: .; V gene: TRBV7-8; CDR3 DNA: TGTGCCAGCAGCTTAGCGTCTATCCCACGAACCGGGGAGCTGTTTTTT; CDR3 protein: CASSLASIPRTGELFF
clone size: .; J gene: TRBJ1-5; CDR3 length: 14; D gene: .; V gene: TRBV10-3; CDR3 DNA: TGTGCCATCAGTGACCGGGACGGGAGAGGGCCCCAGCATTTT; CDR3 protein: CAISDRDGRGPQHF
clone size: .; J gene: TRBJ1-1; CDR3 length: 15; D gene: .; V gene: TRBV14; CDR3 DNA: TGTGCCAGCAGCCTCGCCCCAGGGTTGAACACTGAAGCTTTCTTT; CDR3 protein: CASSLAPGLNTEAFF
clone size: .; J gene: TRBJ1-3; CDR3 length: 12; D gene: .; V gene: TRBV5-5; CDR3 DNA: TGTGCCAGCAGCTTGTTGCTAGACACCATATATTTT; CDR3 protein: CASSLLLDTIYF
clone size: .; J gene: TRBJ1-1; CDR3 length: 14; D gene: .; V gene: TRBV4-1; CDR3 DNA: TGCGCCAGCAGCCAAGCGGACAGGAACACTGAAGCTTTCTTT; CDR3 protein: CASSQADRNTEAFF
clone size: .; J gene: TRBJ1-1; CDR3 length: 12; D gene: .; V gene: TRBV7-9; CDR3 DNA: TGTGCCAGCGGCCTTTCGAACACTGAAGCTTTCTTT; CDR3 protein: CASGLSNTEAFF
clone size: .; J gene: TRBJ1-2; CDR3 length: 13; D gene: .; V gene: TRBV4-3; CDR3 DNA: TGCGCCAGCAGCCACCCAGGGAGGAGCGGCTACACCTTC; CDR3 protein: CASSHPGRSGYTF
clone size: .; J gene: TRBJ1-1; CDR3 length: 14; D gene: TRBD1; V gene: TRBV28; CDR3 DNA: TGTGCCAGCATCTGGGGACAGGGGCACACTGAAGCTTTCTTT; CDR3 protein: CASIWGQGHTEAFF